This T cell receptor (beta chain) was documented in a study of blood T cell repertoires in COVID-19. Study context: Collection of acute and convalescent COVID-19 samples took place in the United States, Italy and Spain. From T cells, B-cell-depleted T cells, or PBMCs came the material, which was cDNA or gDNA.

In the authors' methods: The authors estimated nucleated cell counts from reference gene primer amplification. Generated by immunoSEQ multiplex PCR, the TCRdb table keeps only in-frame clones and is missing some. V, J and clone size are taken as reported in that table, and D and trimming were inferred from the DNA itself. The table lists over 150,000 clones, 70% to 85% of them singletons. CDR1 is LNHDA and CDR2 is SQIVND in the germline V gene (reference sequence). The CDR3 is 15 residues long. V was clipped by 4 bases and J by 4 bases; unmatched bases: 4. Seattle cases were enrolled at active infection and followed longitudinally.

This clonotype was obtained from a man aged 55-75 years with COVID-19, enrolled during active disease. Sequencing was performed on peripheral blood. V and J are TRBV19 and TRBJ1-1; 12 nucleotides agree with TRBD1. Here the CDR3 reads CASSTRDRGPTEAFF. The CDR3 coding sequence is TGTGCCAGTAGTACCAGGGACAGGGGGCCCACTGAAGCTTTCTTT.